This TCR beta chain was sequenced in a study of cytomegalovirus exposure and HLA in healthy donors. Study-wide results and limits: Several V segments, TRBV6-2 and TRBV6-3 among them, could not be told apart and were dropped. Cytomegalovirus status was reportedly diagnosed by the classifier with high sensitivity and specificity. Among the most significant clusters, several appeared linked to common viral pathogens in a later analysis.

The germline gives CDR1 MNHEY, CDR2 SMNVEV (reference sequence). V lost 2 bases and J lost 2, with 7 bases in between. The CDR3 contains 15 residues. Vbeta (60) and Jbeta (13) primers were used in the PCR. Produced via immunoSEQ multiplex PCR; TCRdb's table is partial and in-frame only. The table records 100,000 to 150,000 clones, over 65% of them present only once. This clone appeared once. The antigen is undetermined. This TCR came from a man aged 25 to 40 in good health and CMV-seropositive. Sequencing used PBMCs. The gene calls are TRBV27 and TRBJ2-6; D gene unclear. The CDR3 DNA reads as TGTGCCAGCAGTTTAGTGAGTGCTGGGGCCAACGTCCTGACTTTC. Protein: CASSLVSAGANVLTF.